Following are 13 T cell receptor beta chains from one sample sequenced in a study of cytomegalovirus exposure and HLA in healthy donors. 13 Jbeta primers and 60 Vbeta primers were used for the PCR. The assay was immunoSEQ multiplex PCR, and TCRdb's table has in-frame clones only and misses some. The table lists 150,000 or so clones, almost 80% of them singletons. Specimen: PBMCs. These receptors came from a man younger than 35 in good health and CMV-seropositive.

This clone was detected a few times. The chain uses TRBV4-1 and TRBJ1-1; no clear D. CDR1 is MGHRA, CDR2 YSYEKL, per germline. V was clipped by 4 bases and J by 4 bases, with 10 bases between them. CDR3 length: 13 residues. The CDR3 region is CASSPNRVTEAFF. The CDR3 coding sequence is TGCGCCAGCAGCCCGAATCGAGTCACTGAAGCTTTCTTT.

CDR3 amino acids: CASSLIRGPYEQYF. DNA for the CDR3: TGTGCCAGCAGCTTAATCCGGGGTCCCTACGAGCAGTACTTC. The chain is built from TRBV7-8 and TRBJ2-7; possible D gene TRBD2, 5 bases. The CDR3 covers 14 residues. The germline CDR1 and CDR2 sequences are SGHVS and FQNEAQ. Deletions cut 2 bases from V and 2 bases from J, with 10 bases between.

This clone was seen only once. The V and J genes are TRBV19 and TRBJ1-5; D uncertain. The CDR3 is made up of 14 amino acids. The V end was cut by 4 bases, the J end by 7 bases, with 14 bases between. Germline-derived CDR1 and CDR2 are LNHDA and SQIVND (reference sequence). CDR3 coding DNA: TGTGCCAGTAGTAAGGTGAGGGTTGGCCAGCCCCAGCATTTT. It yields the protein CASSKVRVGQPQHF.

The chain is built from TRBV29-1 and TRBJ2-1; 8 bases map to TRBD2. Germline CDR1 is SQVTM and CDR2 is ANQGSEA. Unmatched junction bases numbered 5, after V lost 7 bases and J lost 9 bases. The length of the CDR3 is 11 residues. The CDR3 loop reads CSASGGSEQFF. The CDR3 DNA is TGCAGCGCCAGCGGGGGAAGTGAGCAGTTCTTC.

This clone has a handful of counts. The chain employs TRBV9 and TRBJ1-2; 8 nucleotides align to TRBD1. This CDR3 is 13 amino acids long. With 3 bases clipped from V and 6 bases from J, the junction kept 4 bases outside the gene matches. CDR1 and CDR2 (germline): SGDLS, YYNGEE. CDR3: CASSDPTGDGYTF. The CDR3 DNA sequence: TGTGCCAGCAGCGATCCGACAGGGGATGGCTACACCTTC.

The genes are TRBV6-1 and TRBJ2-5; a possible D gene is TRBD1 (6 bases). Per the germline V gene, CDR1 is MNHNS and CDR2 is SASEGT. The CDR3 totals 16 residues. V was pared by 1 base and J by 5 bases, with 17 bases between. The chain's CDR3 is CASSEDETGMGETQYF. DNA for the CDR3: TGTGCCAGCAGTGAAGACGAGACAGGCATGGGGGAGACCCAGTACTTC.

V and J are TRBV15 and TRBJ1-3; TRBD1 is a possible D gene (6 bases). Trimming cost V 4 bases and J 6 bases, with 25 bases left between them. In germline, CDR1 is LNHNV, CDR2 YYDKDF (reference sequence). CDR3 size: 18 residues. The CDR3 protein is CATSTPDRRSGGQNTIYF. The CDR3 bases are TGTGCCACCAGCACCCCTGATCGTCGGTCTGGGGGCCAAAACACCATATATTTT.

V usage is TRBV19 and J usage is TRBJ2-1, with 14 bases identical to TRBD2. V lost 5 bases, J lost 8 bases, and 14 bases stayed unmatched. This CDR3 region has 18 residues. Germline V CDR1 and CDR2: LNHDA, SQIVND (reference sequence). CDR3 residues: CASSFRTGTSGSVYEQFF. The DNA for the CDR3 is TGTGCCAGTAGTTTCCGGACAGGGACTAGCGGGAGTGTGTATGAGCAGTTCTTC.

The rearrangement links TRBV28 to TRBJ1-1, with 9 positions matching TRBD1. The CDR3 loop spans 13 amino acids. Germline CDR1 reads MDHEN; CDR2 reads SYDVKM. Losses at the gene ends were 6 bases for V and 3 bases for J; bases not matched to a gene: 2. The CDR3 sequence: CASRGQGYTEAFF. CDR3 DNA sequence: TGTGCCAGCAGGGGACAGGGATACACTGAAGCTTTCTTT.

The chain couples TRBV5-1 to TRBJ2-7; TRBD1 matches at 10 bases. V lost 4 bases and J lost 3; bases outside the gene matches: 1. The CDR3 covers 13 residues. CDR1 is SGHRS and CDR2 is YFSETQ in the germline V gene. CDR3 residues: CASSRDRGYEQYF. DNA of the CDR3: TGCGCCAGCAGCCGGGACAGGGGCTACGAGCAGTACTTC.

Only a few counts were recorded for this clone. This chain joins TRBV19 and TRBJ1-5; unclear D gene. Germline V CDR1 and CDR2: LNHDA, SQIVND (reference sequence). Trimming cost V 0 bases and J 5 bases, with 8 bases left between them. The CDR3 has 14 residues. CDR3 in DNA: TGTGCCAGTAGTATAGACCGGGTTTATCAGCCCCAGCATTTT. Translation: CASSIDRVYQPQHF.

This chain connects TRBV6-5 to TRBJ2-1; 7 bases agree with TRBD1. The ends lost 6 bases at V and 8 bases at J; junction bases unmatched: 7. CDR1 MNHEY and CDR2 SVGAGI come from the germline V gene. This CDR3 is built from 13 residues. CDR3 bases: TGTGCCAGCAGGGACGACAGGGTAGATGAGCAGTTCTTC. It codes for CASRDDRVDEQFF.

The gene calls are TRBV29-1 and TRBJ1-4; D is unresolved. The CDR3 is 15 residues long. V lost 5 bases to trimming and J lost 8 bases, with 21 bases between them. The germline V gene has CDR1 SQVTM and CDR2 ANQGSEA. The CDR3 DNA is TGCAGCGTTCAAACCCCGATCTTCGGAGGGGAAAAACTGTTTTTT. Protein: CSVQTPIFGGEKLFF.